The 27 T cell receptor beta chains reported below all come from one sample, sequenced in a study of identical twins. TCRdb itself ran the 5' RACE reads through MiXCR, one entry per CDR3 protein. The sample records about 520,000 distinct CDR3 sequences, under 25% being singletons. These same data were also listed under a study on T cells expressing NK-cell markers.

The specimen was CD4+ T cells sorted from blood. The receptors here all came from a woman aged 18-29 years in good health.

The chain joins TRBV7-2 to TRBJ2-1; 7 bases are shared with TRBD1. Unmatched junction bases numbered 3, after V lost 0 bases and J lost 4 bases. Germline CDR1 SGHTA, CDR2 FQGNSA. The CDR3 contains 15 residues. CDR3 protein: CASSLARGQYNEQFF. CDR3 sequence (DNA): TGTGCCAGCAGCTTAGCAAGGGGACAGTACAATGAGCAGTTCTTC.

CDR3 amino acids: CSARLEEGWISYNEQFF. In DNA, the CDR3 is TGCAGTGCTAGACTAGAGGAGGGGTGGATCTCCTACAATGAGCAGTTCTTC. V gene TRBV20-1 combines with J gene TRBJ2-1; maybe TRBD2 (6 bases). Germline lookup yields CDR1 DFQATT and CDR2 SNEGSKA (reference sequence). CDR3 size: 17 residues. V gave up 2 bases and J gave up 0 bases, with 17 bases separating them.

V and J are TRBV4-1 and TRBJ1-4, with 8 bases identical to TRBD1. Germline V gene lookup returns CDR1 MGHRA and CDR2 YSYEKL. The CDR3 totals 15 residues. V was clipped by 0 bases and J by 8 bases; unmatched bases: 5. The CDR3 here is CASSQEKTGEEKLFF. The CDR3 DNA follows: TGCGCCAGCAGCCAAGAGAAGACAGGGGAGGAAAAACTGTTTTTT.

The V gene is TRBV5-1, the J gene TRBJ2-3, with D perhaps matching TRBD1 (6 bases). The CDR3 totals 15 residues. The V end was cut by 5 bases, the J end by 2 bases, with 15 bases between. Germline CDR1 and CDR2: SGHRS and YFSETQ. The CDR3 protein is CASSTGTGHTDTQYF. The CDR3 nucleotides are TGCGCCAGCAGTACCGGGACGGGACACACAGATACGCAGTATTTT.

This clonotype was detected ten times or more. The CDR3 DNA reads as TGTGCCAGCAGACTTGCCGGGATCCTGTCAGGAGATACGCAGTATTTT. Translating it yields CASRLAGILSGDTQYF. V usage is TRBV11-2 and J usage is TRBJ2-3, with a possible D match to TRBD2 (5 bases). CDR1 is SGHAT and CDR2 is FQNNGV in the germline V gene. The CDR3 spans 16 residues. With 6 bases removed from V and 5 bases from J, the gap between germline ends came to 21 bases.

This clonotype occurred many times. The gene calls are TRBV10-3 and TRBJ2-1, with TRBD1 as a possible D gene (5 bases). CDR3 length: 14 amino acids. Germline V gene sequence: CDR1 ENHRY, CDR2 SYGVKD. Trimming stripped 11 bases from V and 0 bases from J, with 14 bases between. DNA for the CDR3: TGTGCCTCACGACAGTCGAGCTCCTACAATGAGCAGTTCTTC. Translating it yields CASRQSSSYNEQFF.

Only a few counts were recorded for this clonotype. The DNA for the CDR3 is TGCAGTGCTAGAGACCCTCGACCCTCCTACGAGCAGTACTTC. Residues: CSARDPRPSYEQYF. The chain combines TRBV20-1 with TRBJ2-7; D gene unclear. CDR3 length: 14 amino acids. The V end was cut by 0 bases, the J end by 0 bases, with 9 bases between. CDR1 DFQATT and CDR2 SNEGSKA come from the germline V gene (reference sequence).

There are many counts of this clonotype. In DNA form, the CDR3 reads TGCAGCGTTGACGGAATCACAGATACGCAGTATTTT. Its translation is CSVDGITDTQYF. The rearrangement joins TRBV29-1 to TRBJ2-3, with D unresolved. This CDR3 is built from 12 residues. Trimming took 3 bases from V and 2 from J, leaving 6 bases between them. The germline V gene encodes CDR1 SQVTM and CDR2 ANQGSEA.

The rearrangement uses TRBV2 and TRBJ2-2; unclear D gene. V gave up 7 bases and J gave up 6 bases, with 6 bases separating them. The CDR3 extends over 11 amino acids. Germline loops: CDR1 SNHLY, CDR2 FYNNEI. This CDR3 reads CASTRPGELFF. Written as DNA, the CDR3 is TGTGCCAGCACCCGACCCGGGGAGCTGTTTTTT.

This clonotype was observed a few times. The chain employs TRBV6-1 and TRBJ2-5; D might be TRBD1 (5 bases). The V end lost 6 bases, the J end lost 5 bases, and 16 bases lay between the germline ends. Germline values: CDR1 MNHNS, CDR2 SASEGT. The CDR3 consists of 14 residues. The CDR3 DNA is TGTGCCAGCAGCTGGACATATACTGGGGAGACCCAGTACTTC. Translating gives CASSWTYTGETQYF.

This chain uses TRBV7-8 with TRBJ2-3, with D possibly matching TRBD2 (5 bases). V was clipped by 10 bases and J by 4 bases, with 18 bases between them. The germline V gene has CDR1 SGHVS and CDR2 FQNEAQ. This CDR3 region has 14 residues. The CDR3 coding sequence is TGTGCCACCACGAGGGCAGAGTGGCCAGATACGCAGTATTTT. Its protein product is CATTRAEWPDTQYF.

In its sample, this clonotype was seen a few times. The chain combines TRBV20-1 with TRBJ2-5; maybe TRBD2 (5 bases). The CDR3 totals 13 residues. V lost 3 bases, J lost 0 bases, and 8 bases lay in between. CDR1 and CDR2 from the germline V gene are DFQATT and SNEGSKA (reference sequence). CDR3 in DNA: TGCAGTGCTAGCGGGGTAGACCAAGAGACCCAGTACTTC. Its protein product is CSASGVDQETQYF.

This chain uses TRBV20-1 with TRBJ1-1, with 7 bases identical to TRBD1. The CDR3 sequence is 14 residues long. Germline loops: CDR1 DFQATT, CDR2 SNEGSKA (reference sequence). J lost 5 bases, V lost 8 bases, and 14 bases had no gene match. The CDR3 sequence: CSSYRGLVGTEAFF. The CDR3, as DNA: TGCAGTTCCTACAGGGGCTTGGTGGGGACTGAAGCTTTCTTT.

This sequence joins TRBV11-2 and TRBJ2-7, with a weak D call TRBD1 (5 bases). Per the germline V gene, CDR1 is SGHAT and CDR2 is FQNNGV. V was shortened by 1 base and J by 1 base, with 11 bases between the two germline ends. The CDR3 has 15 amino acids. CDR3 in DNA: TGTGCCAGCAGCTTAGCCCAACAGGCTTCCTACGAGCAGTACTTC. Translating gives CASSLAQQASYEQYF.

A few counts support this clonotype. This chain connects TRBV18 to TRBJ1-1; no firm D call. In germline, CDR1 is KGHSH, CDR2 LQKENI. V was cut by 3 bases and J by 1 base, with 12 bases left in between. CDR3 length: 15 amino acids. CDR3 coding DNA: TGTGCCAGCTCACCCATCCCAGGACCGAACACTGAAGCTTTCTTT. Its protein product is CASSPIPGPNTEAFF.

The sample holds a few counts of this clonotype. The gene calls are TRBV12-3 or TRBV12-4 and TRBJ2-7; D ambiguous. The V and J ends lost 8 bases and 5 bases respectively, with 16 bases between them. The CDR3 loop spans 13 amino acids. CDR3 bases: TGTGCCAGCCGGGCCGATTTGGACGACGAGCAGTACTTC. It codes for CASRADLDDEQYF.

The rearrangement joins TRBV5-1 to TRBJ1-2; 7 nucleotides line up with TRBD1. Germline V gives CDR1 SGHRS, CDR2 YFSETQ. Trimming at V came to 1 base and at J to 5 bases, leaving 11 bases not matched to a gene. This CDR3 is built from 16 residues. CDR3 residues: CASSLRSLRDSYGYTF. The CDR3 nucleotides are TGCGCCAGCAGCTTGAGAAGCCTCCGGGACAGTTATGGCTACACCTTC.

The chain is built from TRBV30 and TRBJ2-7; a possible D gene is TRBD1 (6 bases). CDR1 and CDR2 (germline): GTSNPN, SVGIG (reference sequence). Trimming took off 3 bases at V and 9 bases at J, with 15 bases between the two ends. The CDR3 runs 12 residues. The CDR3 region has the DNA TGTGCCTGGAGCCCAACAGGGCCCGGGCAGTACTTC. Residues: CAWSPTGPGQYF.

This clonotype was observed a few times. V gene TRBV6-5 combines with J gene TRBJ2-2; D not resolved. The germline V and J ends were trimmed by 2 bases and 4 bases, with 8 bases remaining between them. CDR1 and CDR2 from the germline V gene are MNHEY and SVGAGI. The length of the CDR3 is 14 residues. The CDR3 is CASSYVVLTGELFF. As DNA, the CDR3 is TGTGCCAGCAGTTACGTGGTCCTCACCGGGGAGCTGTTTTTT.

There are many counts of this clonotype. V is TRBV6-5 and J is TRBJ2-7; D uncertain. Trimming shortened V by 6 bases and J by 4 bases, and 10 bases separated the two germline ends. This CDR3 has 12 residues. Germline loops: CDR1 MNHEY, CDR2 SVGAGI. The CDR3 nucleotides read TGTGCCAGCAGCCGAGACGGATACGAGCAGTACTTC. It yields the protein CASSRDGYEQYF.

The chain employs TRBV10-1 and TRBJ2-3, with TRBD2 matching over 11 bases. V dropped 5 bases and J dropped 4; count of bases not matched to a gene: 5. The CDR3 has 15 amino acids. Germline-derived CDR1 and CDR2 are WNHNN and SYGVQD (reference sequence). Written as DNA, the CDR3 is TGCGCCAGCAGTCCTCGACTAGCGGGACCAGATACGCAGTATTTT. It translates to CASSPRLAGPDTQYF.

The sample holds a few counts of this clonotype. This chain connects TRBV19 to TRBJ1-2; TRBD1 agrees at 9 bases. The germline V gene encodes CDR1 LNHDA and CDR2 SQIVND (reference sequence). CDR3 length: 14 residues. V shed 8 bases and J 4 bases; nucleotides not matched to a gene: 8. CDR3 residues: CASWSGTGLYGYTF. The CDR3 nucleotides are TGTGCCAGTTGGTCCGGGACAGGGCTCTATGGCTACACCTTC.

The chain links TRBV21-1 to TRBJ2-7; the table's D call, TRBD1, has no DNA check behind it. TRBV21-1 is given as a pseudogene. This CDR3 has 14 residues. The CDR3 is CASSNQGLGYEQYF. The CDR3 region has the DNA TGTGCCAGCAGCAATCAGGGGTTAGGGTACGAGCAGTACTTC.

This clonotype came up a few times. The chain employs TRBV29-1 and TRBJ2-6; D is unresolved. The CDR3 is 12 amino acids. V lost 6 bases, J lost 2 bases, and 5 bases lay in between. Germline V gene lookup returns CDR1 SQVTM and CDR2 ANQGSEA. The CDR3: CSVHTGANVLTF. CDR3 bases: TGCAGCGTGCATACTGGGGCCAACGTCCTGACTTTC.

The chain carries TRBV2 and TRBJ1-1; D is undetermined. V dropped 4 bases and J dropped 4 bases, with 10 bases sitting between them. Looked up from germline, CDR1 is SNHLY and CDR2 is FYNNEI. This CDR3 comprises 13 residues. The DNA for the CDR3 is TGTGCCAGCAGTGTGATCTCGACCACTGAAGCTTTCTTT. Its translation: CASSVISTTEAFF.

The chain employs TRBV20-1 and TRBJ2-4; 8 bases are a match to TRBD2. Germline CDR1 reads DFQATT; CDR2 reads SNEGSKA (reference sequence). The CDR3 loop spans 19 amino acids. V shed 0 bases, J shed 0 bases, and the junction held 13 bases outside the gene matches. The CDR3 spells CSARDRTSGDDLAKNIQYF. CDR3 nucleotides: TGCAGTGCTAGAGATCGTACTAGCGGCGACGATTTAGCCAAAAACATTCAGTACTTC.

The rearrangement links TRBV20-1 to TRBJ2-3, with TRBD2 identical over 8 bases. The junction had 5 bases not matched to a gene; V was cut back by 3 bases and J by 3 bases. Looked up from germline, CDR1 is DFQATT and CDR2 is SNEGSKA (reference sequence). The CDR3 extends over 14 amino acids. CDR3 DNA sequence: TGCAGTGCTAGGGCCAGCGGGGGTACAGATACGCAGTATTTT. Amino acid sequence: CSARASGGTDTQYF.